A selection of T cell receptor beta chains follows, all from one sample in a study of cytomegalovirus exposure and HLA in healthy donors. Sequencing used immunoSEQ multiplex PCR; TCRdb keeps in-frame clones, though not all of them. This table holds more than 150,000 clones, 75% to 85% found once. Material: PBMCs. All receptors come from a boy aged 5-17 years in good health and CMV-seronegative. Each CDR3 is given with its conserved first and last residue. A D gene is named only where the DNA matches it firmly. Only part of the rows carry a size: once, few, many, or a class if the clone is expanded.

>TRBD1|TRBJ2-5|TRBV15|NA
TGTGCCACCAGCAGGGACAGGGGGCTTAGAGAGACCCAGTACTTC
CATSRDRGLRETQYF
>TRBD2|TRBJ2-1|TRBV14|NA
TGTGCCAGCAGCCAAGTAAAACTAGCGGGCTACAATGAGCAGTTCTTC
CASSQVKLAGYNEQFF
>TRBD1|TRBJ1-4|TRBV7-9|NA
TGTGCCAGCAGCTTATCAGGGGGACAGGATGGAAAACTGTTTTTT
CASSLSGGQDGKLFF
>NA|TRBJ1-2|TRBV29-1|few
TGCAGCGTTGAAGTTGACGCAGGCTTCGGCTACACCTTC
CSVEVDAGFGYTF
>TRBD1|TRBJ2-2|TRBV27|NA
TGTGCCAGCAGTATCAGGGGGCGAAACACCGGGGAGCTGTTTTTT
CASSIRGRNTGELFF
>TRBD1|TRBJ2-7|TRBV2|NA
TGTGCCAGCAGTCGACAGGGGGCGATCTACGAGCAGTACTTC
CASSRQGAIYEQYF
>NA|TRBJ1-5|TRBV5-1|NA
TGCGCCAGCAGCTTGGACGGGTATAGCAATCAGCCCCAGCATTTT
CASSLDGYSNQPQHF
>NA|TRBJ1-4|TRBV30|few
TGTGCCTGGAGCCCGGGGGAAGAAAAACTGTTTTTT
CAWSPGEEKLFF
>NA|TRBJ1-3|TRBV10-1|NA
TGCGCCAGCAGTGAATCGGGAATGAGCTCTGGAAACACCATATATTTT
CASSESGMSSGNTIYF
>TRBD2|TRBJ2-1|TRBV27|NA
TGTGCCAGCAGTACACTTGCCCGGGAGGATGGCTCCTACAATGAGCAGTTCTTC
CASSTLAREDGSYNEQFF
>TRBD1|TRBJ1-5|TRBV27|NA
TGTGCCAGCAGTTCCGGGACAGGTAGCAATCAGCCCCAGCATTTT
CASSSGTGSNQPQHF
>NA|TRBJ1-5|TRBV5-5|NA
TGTGCCAGCAGCTTGGGCGCCCAGGGTACAGGTCCCCAGCATTTT
CASSLGAQGTGPQHF
>NA|TRBJ1-2|TRBV2|NA
TGTGCCAGCAGTGAAGAGGGGCACTCAGCGTTGGGCTACACCTTC
CASSEEGHSALGYTF
>NA|TRBJ1-5|TRBV19|NA
TGTGCCAGTAGCGTGGAGTACAATCAGCCCCAGCATTTT
CASSVEYNQPQHF
>TRBD2|TRBJ2-1|TRBV5-4|NA
TGTGCCAGCAGCCCCGGGGGGTTGTCCTACAATGAGCAGTTCTTC
CASSPGGLSYNEQFF
>TRBD2|TRBJ2-1|TRBV9|NA
TGTGCCAGCAGCCCGCCTAGCGGGGGGGGTGGTGAGCAGTTCTTC
CASSPPSGGGGEQFF
>NA|TRBJ2-5|TRBV6-1|NA
TGTGCCAGCAGTGAGGAGACAACAGGGACCCAGTACTTC
CASSEETTGTQYF
>NA|TRBJ1-3|TRBV5-1|NA
TGCGCCAGCAGCACCAACCAGGGAAACACCATATATTTT
CASSTNQGNTIYF
>TRBD2|TRBJ2-3|TRBV10-2|NA
TGCGCCAGCAGTGAGGGTAGCGGGGGAGCCATACTCACAGATGCGCAGTATTTT
CASSEGSGGAILTDAQYF
>TRBD1|TRBJ1-2|TRBV4-1|NA
TGCGCCGGCAGCCAGTTCCGGGACAGAGCTAACTATGGCTACACCTTC
CAGSQFRDRANYGYTF
>TRBD1|TRBJ2-7|TRBV27|NA
TGTGCCAGCAGTTTTTCCGCGGACAGGGCCTACGAGCAGTACTTC
CASSFSADRAYEQYF
>NA|TRBJ1-6|TRBV7-9|NA
TGTGCCAGCAGCCTCCCAGAGGATCGGAGTTCACCCCTCCACTTT
CASSLPEDRSSPLHF
>TRBD1|TRBJ1-6|TRBV10-3|NA
TGTGCCATCAGTGTGTTAAACTTCGGACAGGGTGAGCGGCTAGATCCTTCACCCCTCCACTTT
CAISVLNFGQGERLDPSPLHF
>TRBD2|TRBJ2-7|TRBV6-1|NA
TGTGCCAGCAGTGAAGCCTTCGGGACTAGCGGCTACGAGCAGTACTTC
CASSEAFGTSGYEQYF
>TRBD1|TRBJ1-2|TRBV9|once
TGTGCCAGCAGCCCCCAGGGACAGGGTTATGGCTACACCTTC
CASSPQGQGYGYTF
>NA|TRBJ2-7|TRBV9|NA
TGTGCCAGCAGCGTAGGTGGGCAAACCTACGAGCAGTACTTC
CASSVGGQTYEQYF
>NA|TRBJ1-5|TRBV5-5|NA
TGTGCCAGCAGCTTCCGACCGGACAATAGCAATCAGCCCCAGCATTTT
CASSFRPDNSNQPQHF
>TRBD1|TRBJ2-7|TRBV11-3|NA
TGTGCCAGCAGCTTCGGACAGGGGGTTTACGAGCAGTACTTC
CASSFGQGVYEQYF
>NA|TRBJ1-1|TRBV5-6|NA
TGTGCCAGCAGCTTAGGACTCTTTAGGCACACTGAAGCTTTCTTT
CASSLGLFRHTEAFF
>TRBD1|TRBJ1-2|TRBV7-6|NA
TGTGCCAGCAGCGGGGACAGCTCTAACTATGGCTACACCTTC
CASSGDSSNYGYTF
>NA|TRBJ2-7|TRBV6-1|NA
TGTGCCAGCACTCATCGGGGGAGTAGGGAGCAGTACTTC
CASTHRGSREQYF
>TRBD2|TRBJ2-7|TRBV19|NA
TGTGCCAGTAGCCCTTCGAGGTGGGCTAGCGGGACGAACGAGCAGTACTTC
CASSPSRWASGTNEQYF
>NA|TRBJ1-1|TRBV29-1|NA
TGCAGCGTTGAAGAGGGGGCCACTGAAGCTTTCTTT
CSVEEGATEAFF
>NA|TRBJ1-1|TRBV6-5|NA
TGTGCCAGCAGGACGACGAGACACTTGAACACTGAAGCTTTCTTT
CASRTTRHLNTEAFF
>NA|TRBJ1-2|TRBV7-6|NA
TGTGCCAGCAGCTCCGATGAGGGTTTTCATGGCTACACCTTC
CASSSDEGFHGYTF
>TRBD1|TRBJ1-1|TRBV6-4|NA
TGTGCCAGCACCCCGGACAGGGGGGCTACTGAAGCTTTCTTT
CASTPDRGATEAFF
>NA|TRBJ1-5|TRBV19|once
TGTGCCAGTAGTCCTGCAGGGCGCAATCAGCCCCAGCATTTT
CASSPAGRNQPQHF
>TRBD1|TRBJ2-1|TRBV4-2|NA
TGTGCCAGCAGCCAAGAGGGACAGGGACTTTGGGATGAGCAGTTCTTC
CASSQEGQGLWDEQFF
>TRBD1|TRBJ2-1|TRBV9|NA
TGTGCCAGCAGCATTGCGAAGACAGGGCGCAATGAGCAGTTCTTC
CASSIAKTGRNEQFF